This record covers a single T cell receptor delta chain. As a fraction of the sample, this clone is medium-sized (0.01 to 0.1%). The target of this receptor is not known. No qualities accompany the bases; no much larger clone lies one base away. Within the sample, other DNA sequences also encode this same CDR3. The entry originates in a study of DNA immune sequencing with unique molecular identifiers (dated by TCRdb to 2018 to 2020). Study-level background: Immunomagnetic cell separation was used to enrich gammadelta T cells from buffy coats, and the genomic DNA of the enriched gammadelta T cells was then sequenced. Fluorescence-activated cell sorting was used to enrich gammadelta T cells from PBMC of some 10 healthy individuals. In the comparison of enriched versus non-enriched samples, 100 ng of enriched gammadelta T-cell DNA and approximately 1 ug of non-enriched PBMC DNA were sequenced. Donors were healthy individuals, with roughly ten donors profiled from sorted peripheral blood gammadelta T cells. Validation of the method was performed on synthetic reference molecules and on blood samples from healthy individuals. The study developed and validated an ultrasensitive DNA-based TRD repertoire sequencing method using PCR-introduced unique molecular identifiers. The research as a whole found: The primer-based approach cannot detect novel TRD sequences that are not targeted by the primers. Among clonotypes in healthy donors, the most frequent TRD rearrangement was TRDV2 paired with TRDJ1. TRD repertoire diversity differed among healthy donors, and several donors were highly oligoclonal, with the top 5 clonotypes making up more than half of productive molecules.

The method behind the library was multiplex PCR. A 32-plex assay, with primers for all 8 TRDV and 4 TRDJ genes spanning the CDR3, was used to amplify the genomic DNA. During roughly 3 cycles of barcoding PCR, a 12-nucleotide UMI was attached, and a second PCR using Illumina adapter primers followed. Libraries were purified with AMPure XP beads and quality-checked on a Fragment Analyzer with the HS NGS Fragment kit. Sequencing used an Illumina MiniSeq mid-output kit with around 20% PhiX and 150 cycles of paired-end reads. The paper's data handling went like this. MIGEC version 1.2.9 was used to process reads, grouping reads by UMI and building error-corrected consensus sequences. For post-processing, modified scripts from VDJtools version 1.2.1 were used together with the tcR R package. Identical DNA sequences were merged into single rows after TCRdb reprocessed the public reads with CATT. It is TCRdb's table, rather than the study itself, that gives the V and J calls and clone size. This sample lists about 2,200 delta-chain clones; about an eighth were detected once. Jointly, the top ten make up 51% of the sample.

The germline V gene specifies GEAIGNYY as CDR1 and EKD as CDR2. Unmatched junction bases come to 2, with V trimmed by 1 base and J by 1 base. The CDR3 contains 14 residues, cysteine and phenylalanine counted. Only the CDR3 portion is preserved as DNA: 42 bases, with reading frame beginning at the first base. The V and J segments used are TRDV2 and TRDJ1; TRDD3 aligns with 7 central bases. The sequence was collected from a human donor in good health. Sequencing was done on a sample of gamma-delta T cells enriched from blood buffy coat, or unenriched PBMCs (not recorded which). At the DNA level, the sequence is TGTGCCTGTGACACGCTGGGGGTCACCGATAAACTCATCTTT. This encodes CACDTLGVTDKLIF.